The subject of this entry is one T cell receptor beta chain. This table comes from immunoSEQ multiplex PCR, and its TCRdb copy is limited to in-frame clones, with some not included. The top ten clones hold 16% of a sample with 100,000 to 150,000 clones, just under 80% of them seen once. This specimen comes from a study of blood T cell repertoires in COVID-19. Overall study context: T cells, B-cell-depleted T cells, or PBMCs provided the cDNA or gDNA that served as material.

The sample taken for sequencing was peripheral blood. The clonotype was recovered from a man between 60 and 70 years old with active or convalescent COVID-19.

The chain's CDR3 is CASSQTPGLSTDTQYF. For the CDR3, the DNA is TGTGCCAGTAGCCAGACACCGGGACTAAGCACAGATACGCAGTATTTT. This chain uses TRBV19 with TRBJ2-3, with 7 bases lining up with TRBD2. Germline-derived CDR1 and CDR2 are LNHDA and SQIVND (reference sequence). The J segment lost 0 bases and the V segment lost 6 bases, leaving 9 bases of the junction unmatched. The CDR3 covers 16 residues.